The 19 T cell receptor beta chains below were found in one sample sequenced in a study of cytomegalovirus exposure and HLA in healthy donors. Repertoires were generated with immunoSEQ multiplex PCR, while TCRdb's copy carries only in-frame clones and drops some. The sample holds 60,000 to 75,000 clones, roughly 96% seen once. The sample comprised PBMCs. Receptor source: a man aged 18 to 35 in good health and CMV-seronegative.

This chain joins TRBV6-5 and TRBJ1-2; TRBD1 agrees at 9 bases. Losses at the gene ends were 6 bases for V and 6 bases for J; bases not matched to a gene: 5. Germline V gives CDR1 MNHEY, CDR2 SVGAGI. The CDR3 totals 13 residues. In DNA form, the CDR3 reads TGTGCCAGCAGAACACAGGGGGCCGATGGCTACACCTTC. This sequence encodes CASRTQGADGYTF.

This chain connects TRBV5-1 to TRBJ2-7; a possible D gene is TRBD2 (5 bases). The CDR3 extends over 14 amino acids. V was pared by 5 bases and J by 1 base, with 13 bases between. Germline assignment: CDR1 SGHRS and CDR2 YFSETQ. In DNA form, the CDR3 reads TGCGCCAGCAGTTCGAGCGGTACTTCCTACGAGCAGTACTTC. This gives the protein CASSSSGTSYEQYF.

In this sample, this clone turned up once. The rearrangement uses TRBV5-6 and TRBJ2-3; 8 bases map to TRBD2. CDR3 size: 15 residues. The V segment lost 2 bases and the J segment 2 bases; nucleotides outside the gene matches: 4. From germline, CDR1 is SGHDT and CDR2 YYEEEE. CDR3 region: CASSFELADTDTQYF. The CDR3, as DNA: TGTGCCAGCAGCTTCGAACTAGCGGACACAGATACGCAGTATTTT.

CDR3 amino acids: CASSSGRGSTDTQYF. CDR3 bases: TGCGCCAGCAGCTCCGGACGGGGTAGCACAGATACGCAGTATTTT. The chain employs TRBV5-1 and TRBJ2-3, with a weak D call TRBD2 (5 bases). This CDR3 is 15 amino acids long. In germline, CDR1 is SGHRS, CDR2 YFSETQ. V was shortened by 3 bases and J by 0 bases, with 11 bases between the two germline ends.

This clone was seen just once. The chain combines TRBV28 with TRBJ2-4; 10 bases agree with TRBD2. The trim removed 7 bases at V and 0 bases at J, leaving 15 bases unmatched. Germline V gene data show CDR1 as MDHEN and CDR2 as SYDVKM. CDR3 size: 19 residues. CDR3 region: CASKRRRLAGLLAKNIQYF. The CDR3, as DNA: TGTGCCAGCAAGCGCCGGCGACTAGCGGGTCTTCTAGCCAAAAACATTCAGTACTTC.

This clone was detected only once. The gene calls are TRBV7-8 and TRBJ1-1, with D possibly TRBD1 on 5 matching bases. This CDR3 spans 16 amino acids. Trimming left V 3 bases short and J 1 base short, with 15 bases between. Germline V CDR1 and CDR2: SGHVS, FQNEAQ. As DNA, the CDR3 is TGTGCCAGCAGCTTTAGTGGGGCAGCTTCGAACACTGAAGCTTTCTTT. It specifies CASSFSGAASNTEAFF.

This chain connects TRBV15 to TRBJ2-5, with a tentative D call TRBD1 (7 bases). The V gene's germline CDR1 is LNHNV and CDR2 YYDKDF (reference sequence). The CDR3 extends over 12 amino acids. The germline V and J ends were trimmed by 9 bases and 14 bases, with 22 bases remaining between them. CDR3 residues: CATINSRGAVYF. The CDR3 DNA reads as TGTGCCACGATAAACTCCAGGGGGGCGGTCTACTTC.

The rearrangement links TRBV7-9 to TRBJ2-7; tentatively, D is TRBD2 (5 bases). The germline gives CDR1 SEHNR, CDR2 FQNEAQ (reference sequence). This CDR3 is built from 15 residues. V shed 1 base and J shed 5 bases, with 15 bases lying between them. DNA for the CDR3: TGTGCCAGCAGCTTAGGAGGGAATCAATTCAACGAGCAGTACTTC. Translated, it gives CASSLGGNQFNEQYF.

This CDR3 is CASSESGGRNEQYF. The CDR3 DNA reads as TGTGCCAGCAGTGAAAGCGGCGGAAGAAACGAGCAGTACTTC. This chain joins TRBV6-1 and TRBJ2-7; tentatively, D is TRBD2 (5 bases). Germline CDR1 reads MNHNS; CDR2 reads SASEGT. The V end lost 2 bases, the J end lost 5 bases, and 13 bases lay between the germline ends. The CDR3 loop spans 14 amino acids.

The chain combines TRBV29-1 with TRBJ2-7; D unresolved. This CDR3 spans 11 amino acids. Germline V gene lookup returns CDR1 SQVTM and CDR2 ANQGSEA. V dropped 1 base and J dropped 7 bases, with 8 bases sitting between them. CDR3 coding DNA: TGCAGCGTTGAAGTGTTCGGGGAGCAGTACTTC. This translates into CSVEVFGEQYF.

J is TRBJ1-2 and V is TRBV19; 9 nucleotides agree with TRBD1. Germline loops: CDR1 LNHDA, CDR2 SQIVND (reference sequence). V lost 3 bases, J lost 4 bases, and 0 bases stayed unmatched. CDR3 size: 13 residues. CDR3: CASSMGQGYGYTF. The CDR3 nucleotides are TGTGCCAGTAGTATGGGACAGGGCTATGGCTACACCTTC.

This rearrangement joins TRBV29-1 to TRBJ2-2; 8 positions match TRBD1. Germline V gives CDR1 SQVTM, CDR2 ANQGSEA. CDR3 size: 13 residues. After removal of 7 bases from V and 11 bases from J, the junction contained 12 bases not matched to a gene. CDR3 bases: TGCAGCGCACGGGACAGGCTAACGGGAGAGCTGTTTTTT. It encodes CSARDRLTGELFF.

The chain is built from TRBV11-2 and TRBJ2-1; 10 bases map to TRBD2. This CDR3 contains 15 residues. The V and J ends lost 6 bases and 8 bases, in that order; junction bases with no gene match: 10. The germline CDR1 and CDR2 sequences are SGHAT and FQNNGV. CDR3 sequence (DNA): TGTGCCAGCAGTCGAAGCGGGAGGGCCTATTATGAGCAGTTCTTC. Translation gives CASSRSGRAYYEQFF. Full variable domain (rest looked up from reference TRBV11-2 and TRBJ2-1): EAGVAQSPRYKIIEKRQSVAFWCNPISGHATLYWYQQILGQGPKLLIQFQNNGVVDDSQLPKDRFSAERLKGVDSTLKIQPAKLEDSAVYLCASSRSGRAYYEQFFGPGTRLTVL.

The V gene is TRBV19, the J gene TRBJ2-2; 10 bases fit TRBD2. The CDR3 is 16 amino acids. Germline V lookup: CDR1 LNHDA, CDR2 SQIVND (reference sequence). V was pared by 6 bases and J by 4 bases, with 8 bases of the junction left unmatched. The CDR3: CASSQRTSGFTGELFF. DNA for the CDR3: TGTGCCAGTAGCCAGCGGACTAGCGGATTCACCGGGGAGCTGTTTTTT. The whole variable domain, filled in from reference TRBV19 and TRBJ2-2, reads DGGITQSPKYLFRKEGQNVTLSCEQNLNHDAMYWYRQDPGQGLRLIYYSQIVNDFQKGDIAEGYSVSREKKESFPLTVTSAQKNPTAFYLCASSQRTSGFTGELFFGEGSRLTVL.

The V call is TRBV2, the J call TRBJ2-7; TRBD1 is a possible D gene (7 bases). The germline V and J ends were trimmed by 8 bases and 3 bases, with 14 bases remaining between them. The CDR3 has 13 amino acids. Germline V lookup: CDR1 SNHLY, CDR2 FYNNEI. The CDR3 here is CASAGQLFYEQYF. CDR3 bases: TGTGCCAGCGCGGGACAGCTGTTCTACGAGCAGTACTTC.

V is TRBV28 and J is TRBJ1-2, with D unclear. Between the trimmed V and J ends, which lost 5 bases and 1 base, there was a span of 8 bases. Germline V lookup: CDR1 MDHEN, CDR2 SYDVKM. CDR3 size: 13 residues. CDR3 protein: CASSNYGNYGYTF. The DNA for the CDR3 is TGTGCCAGCAGTAACTATGGTAACTATGGCTACACCTTC.

The chain carries TRBV20-1 and TRBJ1-1; TRBD1 is a possible D gene (5 bases). Germline CDR1 reads DFQATT; CDR2 reads SNEGSKA (reference sequence). This CDR3 spans 11 amino acids. CDR3 DNA: TGCAGCGGCCCGGGGGACACTGAAGCTTTCTTT. Residues: CSGPGDTEAFF.

The genes are TRBV4-2 and TRBJ2-3; TRBD2 agrees at 12 bases. The germline V gene has CDR1 LGHNA and CDR2 YNFKEQ. V shed 1 base, J shed 0 bases, and the junction held 5 bases outside the gene matches. The CDR3 length is 18 residues. The chain's CDR3 is CASSQGLAGGPSTDTQYF. CDR3 sequence (DNA): TGTGCCAGCAGCCAAGGTCTAGCGGGAGGGCCGAGCACAGATACGCAGTATTTT.

This rearrangement joins TRBV28 to TRBJ1-5; TRBD1 is a possible D gene (6 bases). Germline V CDR1 and CDR2: MDHEN, SYDVKM. V lost 5 bases to trimming and J lost 9 bases, with 17 bases between them. This CDR3 is 14 amino acids long. CDR3 region: CASSPGTSPRPQHF. CDR3 nucleotide sequence: TGTGCCAGCAGTCCAGGGACAAGCCCCCGGCCCCAGCATTTT.